The following is a T cell receptor beta chain sequence with its context. Its antigen is unidentified. These data originate in a study of blood T cells in healthy people across ages. Combining a sample-barcoded 5' primer with a J-beta primer mix, a second PCR ran for roughly 6 to 12 cycles. TCRdb fed the 5' RACE reads into MiXCR, producing one record per CDR3 protein. The sample lists roughly 800,000 distinct CDR3 sequences, roughly 64% occurring once. The CDR3 length is 15 residues. V trimming: 4 bases; J trimming: 8 bases; junction bases outside the gene matches: 9. The study, taken as a whole, reports: A strong correlation between TCR beta diversity and naive T cell percentage was seen.

Sequenced material: blood. The receptor's source is a man aged 25-45 years in good health. The V call is TRBV12-3 or TRBV12-4, the J call TRBJ1-2, with 11 bases lining up with TRBD1. This CDR3 is CASSWDRGVQAGYTF. Written as DNA, the CDR3 is TGTGCCAGCAGTTGGGACAGGGGGGTTCAAGCAGGCTACACCTTC.